Presented here are 26 T cell receptor beta chains from one specimen sequenced in a study of cytotoxic CD8 clonotypes in ibrutinib-treated CLL (dated by TCRdb to the early 2020s). In light of the paper, this sample's time point label describes: progressive disease on ibrutinib. The library came from the immunoSEQ multiplex PCR assay. In its TCRdb copy, this immuneACCESS table keeps in-frame sequences only and misses some clones. Where compared with another copy, unresolved V genes explain less than half of these, and the others have no known cause. This sample holds 250,000 to 350,000 clones; around 69% were observed only once. About 6% of the sample goes to the ten largest clones. Source: PBMCs, taken at disease progression, from a patient treated with ibrutinib. The receptor source for this set is a human donor with chronic lymphocytic leukemia.

V gene TRBV6-5 combines with J gene TRBJ2-2; D call uncertain. Per the germline V gene, CDR1 is MNHEY and CDR2 is SVGAGI. The CDR3 has 12 amino acids. The V gene lost 4 bases and the J gene lost 6 bases, with 6 bases spanning the gap. DNA for the CDR3: TGTGCCAGCAGTTCTGGCGCCGGGGAGCTGTTTTTT. Its translation is CASSSGAGELFF.

The CDR3 region is CASSLAALGPPYEQYF. CDR3 in DNA: TGTGCCAGCAGCTTGGCGGCCCTCGGACCTCCCTACGAGCAGTACTTC. This sequence joins TRBV5-4 and TRBJ2-7; D is unresolved. The germline V gene has CDR1 SGHNT and CDR2 YYREEE (reference sequence). The ends were cut back, 0 bases at V and 2 bases at J, with 15 bases in the middle. The CDR3 contains 16 residues.

V gene TRBV28 combines with J gene TRBJ2-2; 9 nucleotides line up with TRBD2. CDR1 is MDHEN, CDR2 SYDVKM, per germline. The CDR3 has 17 residues. The V gene end was trimmed by 5 bases and the J gene end by 4 bases; junction bases not matched to a gene: 11. CDR3 sequence: CASSRRGGLAGTGELFF. The CDR3 DNA reads TGTGCCAGCAGTCGGAGGGGGGGACTAGCTGGCACCGGGGAGCTGTTTTTT.

This chain connects TRBV5-1 to TRBJ2-2, with 14 bases fitting TRBD2. V lost 3 bases to trimming and J lost 4 bases; unmatched junction nucleotides: 2. This CDR3 is built from 16 residues. Germline V gene lookup returns CDR1 SGHRS and CDR2 YFSETQ. The CDR3 region is CASSSGLAGATGELFF. The CDR3 DNA reads as TGCGCCAGCAGCTCGGGACTAGCGGGAGCCACCGGGGAGCTGTTTTTT. The variable domain in full, with the rest retrieved from reference TRBV5-1 and TRBJ2-2, is KAGVTQTPRYLIKTRGQQVTLSCSPISGHRSVSWYQQTPGQGLQFLFEYFSETQRNKGNFPGRFSGRQFSNSRSEMNVSTLELGDSALYLCASSSGLAGATGELFFGEGSRLTVL.

The J gene is TRBJ1-2, the V gene TRBV5-1, with TRBD1 identical over 8 bases. With 5 bases clipped from V and 6 bases from J, the junction kept 6 bases outside the gene matches. CDR3 length equals 13 residues. Germline assignment: CDR1 SGHRS and CDR2 YFSETQ. This CDR3 reads CASRPGTGHGYTF. The CDR3 region has the DNA TGCGCCAGCAGACCAGGGACAGGCCATGGCTACACCTTC.

This clone was picked up a small number of times. The rearrangement links TRBV9 to TRBJ2-3; weak D call: TRBD1 (5 bases). CDR1 SGDLS and CDR2 YYNGEE come from the germline V gene. V lost 4 bases to trimming and J lost 4 bases, with 13 bases between them. This CDR3 is built from 14 residues. The CDR3 is CASSPDTDPDTQYF. The CDR3 DNA is TGTGCCAGCAGCCCGGACACCGACCCAGATACGCAGTATTTT. The variable domain in full, completed from reference TRBV9 and TRBJ2-3, reads DSGVTQTPKHLITATGQRVTLRCSPRSGDLSVYWYQQSLDQGLQFLIQYYNGEERAKGNILERFSAQQFPDLHSELNLSSLELGDSALYFCASSPDTDPDTQYFGPGTRLTVL.

The chain carries TRBV27 and TRBJ2-7; TRBD1 agrees at 9 bases. Trimming removed 2 bases from V and 7 bases from J; junction bases left unmatched: 9. Per the germline V gene, CDR1 is MNHEY and CDR2 is SMNVEV (reference sequence). The CDR3 sequence is 15 residues long. The CDR3 reads CASSLEGTGLREQYF. CDR3 bases: TGTGCCAGCAGTTTAGAAGGGACAGGGTTGAGGGAGCAGTACTTC.

V usage is TRBV6-1 and J usage is TRBJ2-7; D is ambiguous. The CDR3 has 11 residues. Germline V gene sequence: CDR1 MNHNS, CDR2 SASEGT. Trimming cost V 2 bases and J 5 bases, with 4 bases left between them. The CDR3 DNA reads TGTGCCAGCAGTGAAATCCACGAGCAGTACTTC. Its translation is CASSEIHEQYF.

This clone was seen a handful of times. The rearrangement joins TRBV1 to TRBJ1-2. TRBV1 is described as a pseudogene. CDR3 length: 9 amino acids. CDR3: CTSSRGYTF. The CDR3 nucleotides are TGCACCAGCAGCCGAGGGTACACCTTC.

This clone appeared a single time. The chain is built from TRBV5-4 and TRBJ2-3, with 15 bases that match TRBD2. V dropped 4 bases and J dropped 5; count of bases not matched to a gene: 8. The CDR3 length is 17 residues. Germline V gene lookup returns CDR1 SGHNT and CDR2 YYREEE (reference sequence). CDR3 DNA sequence: TGTGCCAGCAGCCCGCTGACGGGACTAGCGGGAGGAGATACGCAGTATTTT. Residues: CASSPLTGLAGGDTQYF.

The chain has TRBV5-1 and TRBJ2-7; the match to TRBD1 covers 9 bases. CDR3 length: 15 residues. CDR1 and CDR2 (germline): SGHRS, YFSETQ. V was pared by 4 bases and J by 4 bases, with 9 bases of the junction left unmatched. CDR3 DNA: TGCGCCAGCAGCCCACCCGGGACAGGGACTTACGAGCAGTACTTC. It is translated as CASSPPGTGTYEQYF.

The chain has TRBV7-2 and TRBJ2-5; D perhaps matches TRBD2 (5 bases). This CDR3 comprises 17 residues. V dropped 2 bases and J dropped 4 bases, with 20 bases sitting between them. In germline, CDR1 is SGHTA, CDR2 FQGNSA. The DNA of the CDR3 is TGTGCCAGCAGCTTATCGGGTGGGCAACCCCGGGGAGAGACCCAGTACTTC. It yields the protein CASSLSGGQPRGETQYF.

The chain couples TRBV4-1 to TRBJ1-2; the match to TRBD1 covers 9 bases. CDR3 length: 17 residues. CDR1 is MGHRA, CDR2 YSYEKL, per germline. V trimming: 0 bases; J trimming: 1 base; junction bases outside the gene matches: 6. The CDR3 sequence is CASSQDKTGGYNYGYTF. For the CDR3, the DNA is TGCGCCAGCAGCCAAGATAAGACAGGGGGATATAACTATGGCTACACCTTC.

The chain combines TRBV5-5 with TRBJ2-7; TRBD2 aligns across 10 bases. V was clipped by 5 bases and J by 4 bases; unmatched bases: 21. Germline V gene sequence: CDR1 SGHKS, CDR2 YYEKEE (reference sequence). The CDR3 is 19 residues long. The CDR3 sequence is CASSFAVPWGSGGRYEQYF. The CDR3 DNA is TGTGCCAGCAGTTTCGCAGTGCCCTGGGGTAGCGGGGGGAGGTACGAGCAGTACTTC.

V gene TRBV5-1 combines with J gene TRBJ2-5; a weak D match, TRBD1 (6 bases). CDR3 length: 15 residues. V lost 0 bases and J 4 bases, leaving 13 bases between the germline ends. From germline, CDR1 is SGHRS and CDR2 YFSETQ. CDR3 protein: CASSLEPTGLETQYF. Written as DNA, the CDR3 is TGCGCCAGCAGCTTGGAACCTACAGGGCTAGAGACCCAGTACTTC.

The chain couples TRBV19 to TRBJ2-2, with D possibly TRBD1 on 6 matching bases. This CDR3 region has 14 residues. Germline CDR1 LNHDA, CDR2 SQIVND (reference sequence). Trimming took off 3 bases at V and 1 base at J, with 6 bases between the two ends. The CDR3 protein is CASSMGQNTGELFF. The CDR3 DNA reads as TGTGCCAGTAGTATGGGACAGAACACCGGGGAGCTGTTTTTT.

The chain recombines TRBV28 with TRBJ1-2, with D possibly matching TRBD1 (6 bases). CDR3 length: 13 residues. CDR1 and CDR2 (germline): MDHEN, SYDVKM. Trimming removed 5 bases from V and 7 bases from J, with 14 bases in between. CDR3 in amino acids: CASSTDNRAGYTF. CDR3 sequence (DNA): TGTGCCAGCAGTACGGATAACAGGGCTGGCTACACCTTC.

This clone turned up a few times. The chain employs TRBV7-3 and TRBJ1-2; D is ambiguous. The CDR3 is 13 amino acids. The V end lost 5 bases, the J end lost 1 base, and 8 bases lay between the germline ends. CDR1 SGHTA and CDR2 FQGTGA come from the germline V gene. The CDR3 coding sequence is TGTGCCAGCAGCCTAGCAGATAACTATGGCTACACCTTC. Protein sequence: CASSLADNYGYTF. Supplemented by reference TRBV7-3 and TRBJ1-2, the full variable domain reads GAGVSQTPSNKVTEKGKYVELRCDPISGHTALYWYRQSLGQGPEFLIYFQGTGAADDSGLPNDRFFAVRPEGSVSTLKIQRTERGDSAVYLCASSLADNYGYTFGSGTRLTVV.

The rearrangement uses TRBV7-9 and TRBJ2-4; D might be TRBD2 (6 bases). V was trimmed by 1 base and J by 9 bases, leaving 19 bases between them. The CDR3 totals 16 residues. Germline values: CDR1 SEHNR, CDR2 FQNEAQ (reference sequence). The CDR3 loop reads CASSLGFREVGSIQYF. CDR3 DNA: TGTGCCAGCAGCTTAGGGTTCAGGGAGGTGGGGAGCATTCAGTACTTC.

The CDR3 DNA follows: TGTGCCAGCAGCGTAGGGGGACTTGGCAATGAGCAGTTCTTC. Its protein is CASSVGGLGNEQFF. The chain couples TRBV9 to TRBJ2-1, with D tentatively TRBD2 (6 bases). The CDR3 length is 14 residues. Trimming took off 0 bases at V and 6 bases at J, with 10 bases between the two ends. Germline V gene sequence: CDR1 SGDLS, CDR2 YYNGEE.

This clone was recorded a few times. The J gene is TRBJ1-1, the V gene TRBV5-1; unclear D gene. Germline CDR1 is SGHRS and CDR2 is YFSETQ. This CDR3 is 12 amino acids long. Trimming cost V 4 bases and J 9 bases, with 13 bases left between them. This chain's CDR3 is CASSRDLSQAFF. DNA for the CDR3: TGCGCCAGCAGCAGGGATCTCTCGCAAGCTTTCTTT.

This chain uses TRBV7-6 with TRBJ2-3, with D possibly matching TRBD1 (7 bases). Trimming cost V 5 bases and J 2 bases, with 14 bases left between them. The CDR3 consists of 15 residues. Germline V gene sequence: CDR1 SGHVS, CDR2 FNYEAQ. DNA for the CDR3: TGTGCCAGCAGCCAAAGACAGGGACTCACAGATACGCAGTATTTT. Its translation is CASSQRQGLTDTQYF.

This sequence joins TRBV12-5 and TRBJ1-1; D ambiguous. The CDR3 loop spans 15 amino acids. Germline loops: CDR1 LGHNT, CDR2 FRNRAP. V was trimmed by 3 bases and J by 0 bases, leaving 11 bases between them. CDR3 amino acids: CASGLSGPMNTEAFF. CDR3 bases: TGTGCTAGTGGTTTATCAGGTCCCATGAACACTGAAGCTTTCTTT.

In DNA, the CDR3 is TGTGCCAGCAGCTCGGGACTAGCGGGGGGGTTGTACTTC. Protein: CASSSGLAGGLYF. This chain uses TRBV7-2 with TRBJ2-7; TRBD2 matches 16 bases. Germline V lookup: CDR1 SGHTA, CDR2 FQGNSA. The V gene end was trimmed by 4 bases and the J gene end by 12 bases; junction bases not matched to a gene: 3. CDR3 size: 13 residues.

The V gene is TRBV28, the J gene TRBJ1-1, with D tentatively TRBD1 (5 bases). The CDR3 totals 17 residues. Germline-derived CDR1 and CDR2 are MDHEN and SYDVKM. The V end was cut by 2 bases, the J end by 1 base, with 17 bases between. This CDR3 is CASSLRGGGAKNTEAFF. Written as DNA, the CDR3 is TGTGCCAGCAGTTTAAGGGGAGGAGGGGCGAAGAACACTGAAGCTTTCTTT.

CDR3 sequence reads: CAIRTGGDSPLHF. As DNA, the CDR3 is TGTGCCATCCGCACAGGGGGCGATTCACCCCTCCACTTT. This chain links TRBV10-3 with TRBJ1-6, with 9 bases lining up with TRBD1. The CDR3 is 13 amino acids. The J segment lost 8 bases and the V segment lost 8 bases, leaving 4 bases of the junction unmatched. CDR1 is ENHRY, CDR2 SYGVKD, per germline.